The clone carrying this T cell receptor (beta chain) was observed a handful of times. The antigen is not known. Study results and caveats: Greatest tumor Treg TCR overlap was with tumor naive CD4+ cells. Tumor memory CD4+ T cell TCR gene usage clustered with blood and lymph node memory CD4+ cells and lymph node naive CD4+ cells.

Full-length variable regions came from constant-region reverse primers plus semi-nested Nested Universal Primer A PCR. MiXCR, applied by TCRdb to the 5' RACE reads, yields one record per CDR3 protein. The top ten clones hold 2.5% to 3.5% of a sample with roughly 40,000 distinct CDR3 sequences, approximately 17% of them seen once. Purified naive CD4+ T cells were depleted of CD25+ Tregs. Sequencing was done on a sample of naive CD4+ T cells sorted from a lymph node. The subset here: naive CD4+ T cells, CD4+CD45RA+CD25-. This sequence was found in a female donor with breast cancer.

Here the CDR3 DNA reads TGTGCCATCAGTGATCCCAGCGCGGAGCAGTTCTTC. Translating gives CAISDPSAEQFF. This chain links TRBV10-3 with TRBJ2-1; D unresolved. Germline CDR1 and CDR2: ENHRY and SYGVKD. The CDR3 length is 12 residues. V was cut by 3 bases and J by 10 bases, with 10 bases left in between.